This T cell receptor (beta chain) is from a study of T cells after yellow fever vaccination. The CDR3 is 14 amino acids. Trimming shortened V by 2 bases and J by 3 bases, and 11 bases separated the two germline ends. Germline lookup yields CDR1 SGHKS and CDR2 YYEKEE (reference sequence). In TCRdb, the 5' RACE reads were re-called with MiXCR into one record per CDR3 protein. The sample carries some 260,000 distinct CDR3 sequences, about 5.2% recorded once. Study-wide results and limits: Weaker in magnitude, the secondary response showed a faster peak on day 5 versus 15. Abundant bulk-population clonotypes could contaminate the FACS-sorted repertoires. Re-detected after boosting: most primary clones, about 96% of CD4 and about 89% of CD8.

This clonotype was detected ten times or more. Its antigen is not known. Sequenced material: CD4+ T cells sorted from PBMCs, taken on the day of the yellow fever booster vaccination. The origin of this receptor is a man younger than 35 who received the YFV17D yellow fever vaccine. The chain carries TRBV5-5 and TRBJ2-5, with TRBD2 as a possible D gene (6 bases). Here the CDR3 reads CASSLGGWEETQYF. CDR3 nucleotides: TGTGCCAGCAGCTTAGGAGGGTGGGAAGAGACCCAGTACTTC. Full variable domain (rest looked up from reference TRBV5-5 and TRBJ2-5): DAGVTQSPTHLIKTRGQQVTLRCSPISGHKSVSWYQQVLGQGPQFIFQYYEKEERGRGNFPDRFSARQFPNYSSELNVNALLLGDSALYLCASSLGGWEETQYFGPGTRLLVL.